Following are 5 T cell receptor beta chains from one sample sequenced in a study of beta chain features in type 1 diabetes (dated by TCRdb to the late 2010s). Library preparation used the immunoSEQ multiplex PCR assay. All of the isolated RNA was reverse transcribed with the High Capacity cDNA Reverse Transcription Kit, so expressed TCRB transcripts were sequenced. The source is immuneACCESS, and TCRdb retained only in-frame sequences with V and J called. Part of the clones is not carried over; for the studies checked, unresolved V genes explain less than half of this, and the remainder is unexplained. A total of approximately 250,000 clones appear in this sample, over 9.5% of them only once. The ten largest account for approximately 0.035% of the sample. The sequenced sample was naive CD4+ T cells from blood. The intended sense of this specimen's cell subset or site label: true naive CD4+ T cells. The origin of the receptors is a woman under 30 in good health.

The chain carries TRBV5-1 and TRBJ2-3; perhaps TRBD1 as D (6 bases). The CDR3 runs 16 residues. Germline V gene data show CDR1 as SGHRS and CDR2 as YFSETQ. V dropped 0 bases and J dropped 2 bases, with 13 bases sitting between them. The CDR3 nucleotides are TGCGCCAGCAGCTTGGGGGGGCCTCCCCTCACAGATACGCAGTATTTT. Its protein product is CASSLGGPPLTDTQYF.

This clone was seen ten or more times. The chain employs TRBV4-2 and TRBJ2-5, with 10 bases aligning to TRBD2. Per the germline V gene, CDR1 is LGHNA and CDR2 is YNFKEQ. With V trimmed by 1 base and J by 5 bases, 13 bases remained unmatched. This CDR3 has 18 amino acids. CDR3 in amino acids: CASSQGVAGGRGLETQYF. As DNA, the CDR3 is TGTGCCAGCAGCCAAGGAGTAGCGGGGGGACGGGGATTGGAGACCCAGTACTTC.

The chain is built from TRBV14 and TRBJ2-5; 9 bases agree with TRBD1. After removal of 2 bases from V and 5 bases from J, the junction contained 6 bases not matched to a gene. The CDR3 is made up of 15 amino acids. Germline V gene sequence: CDR1 SGHDN, CDR2 FVKESK. The CDR3 DNA reads as TGTGCCAGCAGCCAACCCACAGGGGGCCAGGAGACCCAGTACTTC. It specifies CASSQPTGGQETQYF.

The chain joins TRBV5-4 to TRBJ2-5; 8 bases align to TRBD1. Germline V CDR1 and CDR2: SGHNT, YYREEE (reference sequence). Germline trimming cut 3 bases from V and 7 bases from J; bases unmatched to any gene: 8. The CDR3 is 14 amino acids. The CDR3 here is CASSSGTGLVTQYF. The CDR3 DNA sequence: TGTGCCAGCAGCTCCGGGACAGGCCTAGTGACCCAGTACTTC. Full variable domain (remainder filled in from reference TRBV5-4 and TRBJ2-5): ETGVTQSPTHLIKTRGQQVTLRCSSQSGHNTVSWYQQALGQGPQFIFQYYREEENGRGNFPPRFSGLQFPNYSSELNVNALELDDSALYLCASSSGTGLVTQYFGPGTRLLVL.

This clone has more than one count but fewer than ten. The chain recombines TRBV5-1 with TRBJ1-1, with D perhaps TRBD1 (6 bases). Trimming left V 0 bases short and J 0 bases short, with 15 bases between. Germline values: CDR1 SGHRS, CDR2 YFSETQ. The CDR3 is made up of 17 amino acids. The CDR3 sequence is CASSLARQVSMNTEAFF. CDR3 nucleotides: TGCGCCAGCAGCTTGGCGCGACAGGTTTCCATGAACACTGAAGCTTTCTTT.